Each of the 6 T cell receptor beta chains below was sequenced from the same sample in a study of blood T cell repertoires in COVID-19. The repertoire was sequenced with immunoSEQ multiplex PCR; TCRdb's copy has only in-frame clones and lacks some. The sample carries under 100,000 clones, around four fifths recorded once. Sequencing input: peripheral blood. The receptors were gathered from an elderly man with active or convalescent COVID-19.

This chain connects TRBV30 to TRBJ1-2; D call uncertain. Trimming took 6 bases from V and 4 from J, leaving 18 bases between them. The CDR3 runs to 14 residues. CDR1 is GTSNPN and CDR2 is SVGIG in the germline V gene (reference sequence). The DNA for the CDR3 is TGTGCCTGCCCGAGCCAAGGAGCCCGCTATGGCTACACCTTC. This translates into CACPSQGARYGYTF.

J is TRBJ1-1 and V is TRBV5-1; D gene unclear. This CDR3 region has 16 residues. The germline V and J ends were trimmed by 0 bases and 1 base, with 13 bases remaining between them. CDR1 is SGHRS and CDR2 is YFSETQ in the germline V gene. CDR3 bases: TGCGCCAGCAGCTTGGGGCATGGCCCGCCGAACACTGAAGCTTTCTTT. This translates into CASSLGHGPPNTEAFF.

The chain has TRBV5-6 and TRBJ2-4, with TRBD1 matching 7 bases. Trimming at V came to 4 bases and at J to 6 bases, leaving 7 bases not matched to a gene. This CDR3 comprises 14 residues. Germline V gives CDR1 SGHDT, CDR2 YYEEEE. CDR3 DNA sequence: TGTGCCAGCAGCGTCACAGGGGAACTAAACATTCAGTACTTC. It yields the protein CASSVTGELNIQYF.

This chain links TRBV21-1 with TRBJ2-3; the tabulated D call, TRBD2, remains unverified against the DNA. TRBV21-1 is a pseudogene. The CDR3 totals 17 residues. The CDR3 nucleotides read TGTGCCAGCAGCATTTTCAAAGCGGCCGACTCCACAGATACGCAGTATTTT. As protein: CASSIFKAADSTDTQYF.

V gene TRBV5-1 combines with J gene TRBJ2-2, with TRBD2 matching over 7 bases. CDR1 SGHRS and CDR2 YFSETQ come from the germline V gene. CDR3 length: 18 residues. V lost 2 bases, J lost 7 bases, and 17 bases stayed unmatched. CDR3 protein: CASSFSASGILQGGELFF. The CDR3, as DNA: TGCGCCAGCAGCTTTTCAGCCAGCGGGATACTCCAGGGCGGGGAGCTGTTTTTT.

The rearrangement links TRBV12-5 to TRBJ1-4; TRBD1 aligns across 9 bases. Trimming cost V 6 bases and J 7 bases; bases outside gene matches: 3. The CDR3 covers 13 residues. The germline CDR1 and CDR2 sequences are LGHNT and FRNRAP. CDR3 nucleotides: TGTGCTAGTGGACAGGGGGCGCGTGAAAAACTGTTTTTT. Amino acid sequence: CASGQGAREKLFF.